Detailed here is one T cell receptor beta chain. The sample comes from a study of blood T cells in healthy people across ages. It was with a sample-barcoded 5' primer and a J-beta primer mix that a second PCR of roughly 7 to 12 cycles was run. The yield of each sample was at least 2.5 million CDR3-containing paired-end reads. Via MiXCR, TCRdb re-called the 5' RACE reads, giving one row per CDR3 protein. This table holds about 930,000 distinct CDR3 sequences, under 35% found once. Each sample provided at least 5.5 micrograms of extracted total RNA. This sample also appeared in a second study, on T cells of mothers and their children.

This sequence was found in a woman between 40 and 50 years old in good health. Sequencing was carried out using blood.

The CDR3 nucleotides read TGCGCCAGCATCTCCGGGACAGGGGGTTCCGGGGAGCTGTTTTTT. This codes for CASISGTGGSGELFF. V and J are TRBV5-1 and TRBJ2-2, with 11 bases aligning to TRBD1. CDR1 is SGHRS, CDR2 YFSETQ, per germline. V was clipped by 6 bases and J by 6 bases; unmatched bases: 7. The CDR3 length is 15 residues.